The 26 T cell receptor beta chains presented below share a single source sample, sequenced in a study of Ad26.COV2.S vaccination and SARS-CoV-2 variants. Treatment here: over 15 received Ad26.COV2.S at low or high dose, single or two shots; 5 received placebo; per-sample allocation not given. It was on day 63 after the first vaccine or placebo injection that samples were taken. The protocol was immunoSEQ multiplex PCR, while the TCRdb copy is restricted to in-frame clones and leaves out a portion. The table records fewer than 900,000 clones, 89% of them present only once. Sequences were derived from peripheral blood, sampled in a trial of Ad26.COV2.S vaccine versus placebo. The receptors shown here come from a person aged 18 to 59 who received the Ad26.COV2.S COVID-19 vaccine or a placebo.

This clone came up once. CDR3 DNA sequence: TGTGCCAGCAGTCAGAGTCCGGGGAACACTGAAGCTTTCTTT. It codes for CASSQSPGNTEAFF. The chain couples TRBV6-5 to TRBJ1-1; no clear D. This CDR3 is built from 14 residues. V was cut by 5 bases and J by 1 base, with 11 bases left in between. CDR1 and CDR2 from the germline V gene are MNHEY and SVGAGI.

Details on this clone: This same CDR3 is encoded by further DNA sequences in the sample. The chain joins TRBV29-1 to TRBJ1-2, with 9 nucleotides matching TRBD1. CDR3 length: 11 amino acids. Looked up from germline, CDR1 is SQVTM and CDR2 is ANQGSEA. V lost 6 bases to trimming and J lost 8 bases; unmatched junction nucleotides: 4. The CDR3 DNA reads as TGCAGCGTGGGACAGGGAGGCGGCTACACCTTC. Translation gives CSVGQGGGYTF.

In its sample, this clone was seen once. The chain uses TRBV13 and TRBJ2-1; 12 bases line up with TRBD2. V trimming: 4 bases; J trimming: 9 bases; junction bases outside the gene matches: 7. The CDR3 covers 15 residues. CDR1 PRHDT and CDR2 FYEKMQ come from the germline V gene (reference sequence). In DNA form, the CDR3 reads TGTGCCAGCAGCTCGACTAGCGGGAGAAATATTGAGCAGTTCTTC. It is translated as CASSSTSGRNIEQFF.

This clone was recorded once. The chain couples TRBV11-2 to TRBJ1-1; D is unresolved. Trimming removed 3 bases at V and 4 bases at J, with 9 bases between. Looked up from germline, CDR1 is SGHAT and CDR2 is FQNNGV. CDR3 length: 13 amino acids. The CDR3 bases are TGTGCCAGCAGCTTTTGGGGAACCACTGAAGCTTTCTTT. It specifies CASSFWGTTEAFF.

The V call is TRBV5-4, the J call TRBJ1-4, with D tentatively TRBD1 (5 bases). This CDR3 contains 17 residues. Germline V gives CDR1 SGHNT, CDR2 YYREEE (reference sequence). Trimming left V 2 bases short and J 0 bases short, with 14 bases between. DNA of the CDR3: TGTGCCAGCAGCTTTATGGCAGGGCGTTCAACTAATGAAAAACTGTTTTTT. Residues: CASSFMAGRSTNEKLFF.

This clone was recorded at least ten times. This chain joins TRBV5-1 and TRBJ2-7; D is perhaps TRBD1 (5 bases). Germline V lookup: CDR1 SGHRS, CDR2 YFSETQ. This CDR3 has 15 amino acids. V was clipped by 0 bases and J by 5 bases, with 15 bases between them. CDR3 residues: CASSLGKGSRDEQYF. CDR3 coding DNA: TGCGCCAGCAGCTTGGGGAAGGGGTCCAGGGACGAGCAGTACTTC.

V gene TRBV7-8 combines with J gene TRBJ1-1, with 10 nucleotides matching TRBD1. CDR1 and CDR2 (germline): SGHVS, FQNEAQ. The V segment lost 5 bases and the J segment 0 bases; nucleotides outside the gene matches: 6. There are 16 residues in the CDR3. CDR3 loop: CASSPRQGALNTEAFF. The CDR3 region has the DNA TGTGCCAGCAGCCCACGACAGGGGGCTCTGAACACTGAAGCTTTCTTT.

The chain combines TRBV13 with TRBJ2-2; 8 positions match TRBD1. Trimming cost V 7 bases and J 4 bases; bases outside gene matches: 14. This CDR3 contains 17 residues. The germline V gene has CDR1 PRHDT and CDR2 FYEKMQ (reference sequence). This CDR3 reads CASNRAGGRFGTGELFF. The CDR3 nucleotides are TGTGCCAGCAACCGGGCAGGGGGCCGTTTTGGCACCGGGGAGCTGTTTTTT.

The J gene is TRBJ1-1, the V gene TRBV4-2; the D is unclear. The CDR3 loop spans 15 amino acids. The germline V and J ends were trimmed by 0 bases and 3 bases, with 11 bases remaining between them. Germline V gene lookup returns CDR1 LGHNA and CDR2 YNFKEQ. The CDR3 spells CASSQDRQPYTEAFF. The CDR3 DNA reads as TGTGCCAGCAGCCAAGACCGGCAGCCCTACACTGAAGCTTTCTTT.

The chain links TRBV11-2 to TRBJ2-5; TRBD1 or TRBD2 may be the D gene (5 bases each). CDR1 and CDR2 from the germline V gene are SGHAT and FQNNGV. The V and J ends lost 1 base and 2 bases respectively, with 8 bases between them. The CDR3 loop spans 14 amino acids. CDR3 residues: CASSLAGQQETQYF. In DNA, the CDR3 is TGTGCCAGCAGCTTAGCGGGGCAGCAAGAGACCCAGTACTTC. The full variable domain, in which reference TRBV11-2 and TRBJ2-5 provide the parts outside the CDR3, is EAGVAQSPRYKIIEKRQSVAFWCNPISGHATLYWYQQILGQGPKLLIQFQNNGVVDDSQLPKDRFSAERLKGVDSTLKIQPAKLEDSAVYLCASSLAGQQETQYFGPGTRLLVL.

The chain links TRBV5-5 to TRBJ2-3, with D tentatively TRBD1 (5 bases). The CDR3 totals 18 residues. The germline V gene encodes CDR1 SGHKS and CDR2 YYEKEE (reference sequence). V was cut by 0 bases and J by 1 base, with 18 bases left in between. The CDR3 DNA is TGTGCCAGCAGCTTGGAGGGGTTGAGGCGTGGGGGCACAGATACGCAGTATTTT. Protein sequence: CASSLEGLRRGGTDTQYF.

This clone was counted a single time. The rearrangement uses TRBV30 and TRBJ2-5; no clear D gene. CDR1 and CDR2 (germline): GTSNPN, SVGIG (reference sequence). This CDR3 is built from 13 residues. V gave up 0 bases and J gave up 4 bases, with 9 bases separating them. DNA for the CDR3: TGTGCCTGGAGTGTACAAGCCAGAGAGACCCAGTACTTC. It yields the protein CAWSVQARETQYF. The whole variable domain, remainder taken from reference TRBV30 and TRBJ2-5, is SQTIHQWPATLVQPVGSPLSLECTVEGTSNPNLYWYRQAAGRGLQLLFYSVGIGQISSEVPQNLSASRPQDRQFILSSKKLLLSDSGFYLCAWSVQARETQYFGPGTRLLVL.

In its sample, this clone was seen a few times. This rearrangement joins TRBV18 to TRBJ1-2; tentative D call: TRBD1 (5 bases). Germline CDR1 reads KGHSH; CDR2 reads LQKENI. V gave up 6 bases and J gave up 4 bases, with 27 bases separating them. The CDR3 sequence is 18 residues long. CDR3 residues: CASSHPRDGPGGSYGYTF. CDR3 sequence (DNA): TGTGCCAGCTCCCACCCCCGGGACGGGCCTGGGGGGAGCTATGGCTACACCTTC.

This chain links TRBV7-6 with TRBJ2-1; a weak D match, TRBD2 (7 bases). Deletions cut 5 bases from V and 4 bases from J, with 18 bases between. The CDR3 totals 16 residues. In germline, CDR1 is SGHVS, CDR2 FNYEAQ. In nucleotides, the CDR3 is TGTGCCAGCAGCGCGACAGGCCGGGGGGCATACAATGAGCAGTTCTTC. Residues: CASSATGRGAYNEQFF.

V gene TRBV6-5 combines with J gene TRBJ2-1; D tentatively fits TRBD1 or TRBD2 (5 bases each). The CDR3 has 14 residues. Trimming took 1 base from V and 9 from J, leaving 13 bases between them. Germline V gene sequence: CDR1 MNHEY, CDR2 SVGAGI. The CDR3 protein is CASSYWGIGFEQFF. The CDR3 DNA sequence: TGTGCCAGCAGTTACTGGGGGATAGGTTTTGAGCAGTTCTTC.

Here the CDR3 DNA reads TGTGCCAGCAGTTTTGAGCGGGCAGATACGCAGTATTTT. This translates into CASSFERADTQYF. The chain links TRBV27 to TRBJ2-3; D might be TRBD2 (6 bases). Trimming took off 3 bases at V and 4 bases at J, with 8 bases between the two ends. CDR3 size: 13 residues. Germline lookup yields CDR1 MNHEY and CDR2 SMNVEV (reference sequence).

The chain employs TRBV6-5 and TRBJ2-7; D remains ambiguous. The CDR3 has 13 residues. V gave up 8 bases and J gave up 0 bases, with 11 bases separating them. Germline V gene sequence: CDR1 MNHEY, CDR2 SVGAGI. The CDR3 nucleotides read TGTGCCAGCCGCGTGGGATTCTCCTACGAGCAGTACTTC. The encoded protein is CASRVGFSYEQYF.

The chain recombines TRBV19 with TRBJ1-2; D is uncertain. Germline V CDR1 and CDR2: LNHDA, SQIVND (reference sequence). The CDR3 is made up of 15 amino acids. Trimming pared 7 bases from V and 8 bases from J, leaving 23 bases between. CDR3 amino acids: CASNLDGERGAGYTF. In DNA form, the CDR3 reads TGTGCCAGTAACCTGGACGGGGAGAGAGGAGCGGGCTACACCTTC.

V is TRBV12-3 or TRBV12-4 and J is TRBJ2-5; no reliable D call. Trimming pared 6 bases from V and 1 base from J, leaving 6 bases between. This CDR3 is built from 12 residues. CDR3 in amino acids: CASSPLQETQYF. Here the CDR3 DNA reads TGTGCCAGCAGCCCCCTCCAAGAGACCCAGTACTTC.

This clone was seen just once. The same CDR3 can be traced to other DNA sequences in this sample. V gene TRBV7-9 combines with J gene TRBJ1-5; 8 nucleotides line up with TRBD1. The germline V gene encodes CDR1 SEHNR and CDR2 FQNEAQ (reference sequence). With V trimmed by 5 bases and J by 6 bases, 6 bases remained unmatched. The CDR3 consists of 14 residues. The CDR3 sequence is CASSAGTGSQPQHF. The CDR3 region has the DNA TGTGCCAGCAGCGCCGGGACAGGCAGTCAGCCCCAGCATTTT.

This clone was seen only once. J is TRBJ2-5 and V is TRBV20-1; D not certain. Germline lookup yields CDR1 DFQATT and CDR2 SNEGSKA (reference sequence). With 8 bases removed from V and 0 bases from J, the gap between germline ends came to 7 bases. The CDR3 is made up of 11 amino acids. CDR3 protein: CSSRYQETQYF. CDR3 bases: TGCAGTTCAAGATACCAAGAGACCCAGTACTTC.

This clone was detected only a few times. The genes are TRBV18 and TRBJ2-5; D gene uncertain. In germline, CDR1 is KGHSH, CDR2 LQKENI. The ends were cut back, 3 bases at V and 5 bases at J, with 10 bases in the middle. The CDR3 loop spans 13 amino acids. The CDR3 region has the DNA TGTGCCAGCTCACCTCTCGACGGGGAGACCCAGTACTTC. Encoded protein: CASSPLDGETQYF.

In regard to this clone: Relative to the germline gene, one junction end is altered; a read error may explain this. The CDR3 DNA reads as TGTGCTAGCAGCTTAGCGCGAGCGGGAGGGCAGGATGAGCAGTTCTTC. Protein product: CASSLARAGGQDEQFF. The V and J genes are TRBV7-7 and TRBJ2-1, with 10 bases matching TRBD2. The V gene's germline CDR1 is SSHAT and CDR2 FNYEAQ (reference sequence). The CDR3 is 16 amino acids.

The chain links TRBV11-3 to TRBJ2-3, with TRBD1 identical over 7 bases. Germline CDR1 is SGHNT and CDR2 is YENEEA. V was clipped by 5 bases and J by 2 bases; unmatched bases: 4. This CDR3 spans 14 amino acids. The CDR3 DNA reads TGTGCCAGCAGCGTCGGGACAGACACAGATACGCAGTATTTT. Residues: CASSVGTDTDTQYF.

This clone has only a few counts. The gene calls are TRBV3-1 (or the pseudogene TRBV3-2) and TRBJ1-5; 8 nucleotides match TRBD1. The CDR3 contains 15 residues. From germline, CDR1 is LGHDT and CDR2 YNNKEL (reference sequence). Losses at the gene ends were 1 base for V and 8 bases for J; bases not matched to a gene: 7. CDR3 region: CASSQAVQGGEPQHF. The CDR3, as DNA: TGTGCCAGCAGCCAAGCGGTACAGGGGGGTGAGCCCCAGCATTTT.

CDR3 loop: CASSLTSGPNNEQFF. CDR3 bases: TGCGCCAGCAGCCTTACTAGCGGACCCAACAATGAGCAGTTCTTC. This chain uses TRBV5-1 with TRBJ2-1; the match to TRBD2 covers 8 bases. This CDR3 has 15 residues. V gave up 4 bases and J gave up 5 bases; unmatched junction bases: 8. Germline V gene sequence: CDR1 SGHRS, CDR2 YFSETQ.